A selection of T cell receptor beta chains follows, all from one sample in a study of CD8 T cells in Susac syndrome. TCRdb recomputed calls from the immunoSEQ multiplex PCR reads with MiXCR, one row per CDR3 protein. Of roughly 120,000 distinct CDR3 sequences in the sample, roughly 93% are singletons; the top ten hold approximately 0.3%. Sequencing was carried out using CD8+ T cells from PBMCs. The receptor set was obtained from a human donor with multiple sclerosis. The CDR3 runs from the conserved cysteine through the conserved F or W. The D gene is left open where the match is weak.

J gene,D gene,CDR3 length,V gene,CDR3 DNA,CDR3 protein
TRBJ2-7,TRBD1,15,TRBV30,TGTGCCTGGAGAGACAGGGATCACGCTCTGTACGAGCAGTACTTC,CAWRDRDHALYEQYF
TRBJ1-1,-,12,TRBV5-6,TGTGCCAGCAGCTTGGTATCGTCTGAAGCTTTCTTT,CASSLVSSEAFF
TRBJ2-1,-,11,TRBV7-8,TGTGCCAGCAGCGTCCCGGGGTTCCTGGTCTTC,CASSVPGFLVF
TRBJ2-4,-,19,TRBV12-3/TRBV12-4,TGTGCCAGCAGTTTAAGAGTTGGGCAGAGCGCAATAGCCAAAAACATTCAGTACTTC,CASSLRVGQSAIAKNIQYF
TRBJ2-7,-,14,TRBV11-2,TGTGCCAGCAGCTGGGGGGCGGCAGCTTACGAGCAGTACTTC,CASSWGAAAYEQYF
TRBJ1-3,TRBD1,14,TRBV13,TGTGCCAGCAGCATTCGGACAGGAGGAAACACCATATATTTT,CASSIRTGGNTIYF
TRBJ2-1,-,14,TRBV2,TGTGCCAGCAGTGCGGACCTCTCCTACAATGAGCAGTTCTTC,CASSADLSYNEQFF
TRBJ2-5,-,14,TRBV5-1,TGCGCCAGCAGCCAGTGGGGTAGCGGAGAGACCCAGTACTTC,CASSQWGSGETQYF
TRBJ2-3,-,12,TRBV5-1,TGCGCCAGCCGGGCGGGCACAGATACGCAGTATTTT,CASRAGTDTQYF
TRBJ2-5,-,13,TRBV24-1,TGTGCCACCAGTGAACGGGTCGGGGAGACCCAGTACTTC,CATSERVGETQYF
TRBJ1-5,-,13,TRBV20-1,TGCAGTGCTAGAGCCAGGGTGGGTCAGCCCCAGCATTTT,CSARARVGQPQHF
TRBJ2-1,-,14,TRBV4-1,TGCGCCAGCAGCCAATACCTAACCAGGGATGAGCAGTTCTTC,CASSQYLTRDEQFF
TRBJ2-2,TRBD1,16,TRBV2,TGTGCCAGCACCCCGACCGGGACAGGGGCCACCGGGGAGCTGTTTTTT,CASTPTGTGATGELFF
TRBJ2-2,-,14,TRBV9,TGTGCCAGCAGCGTAGGGGGCGCCACCGGGGAGCTGTTTTTT,CASSVGGATGELFF
TRBJ2-4,-,14,TRBV24-1,TGTGCCACCTCCGGGACGCTTTCAGGGGACATTCAGTACTTC,CATSGTLSGDIQYF